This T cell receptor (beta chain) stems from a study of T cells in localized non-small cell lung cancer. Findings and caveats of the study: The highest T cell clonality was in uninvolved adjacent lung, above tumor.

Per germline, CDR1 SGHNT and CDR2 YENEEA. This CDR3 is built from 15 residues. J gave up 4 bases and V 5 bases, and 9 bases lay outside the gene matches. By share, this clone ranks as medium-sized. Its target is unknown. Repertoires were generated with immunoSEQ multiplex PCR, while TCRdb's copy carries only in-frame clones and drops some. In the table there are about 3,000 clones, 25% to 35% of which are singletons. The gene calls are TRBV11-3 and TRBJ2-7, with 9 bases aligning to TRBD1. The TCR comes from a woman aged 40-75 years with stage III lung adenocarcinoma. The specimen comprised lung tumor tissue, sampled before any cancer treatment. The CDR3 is CASSALDRGMYEQYF. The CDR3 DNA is TGTGCCAGCAGCGCATTGGACAGGGGTATGTACGAGCAGTACTTC.